The table lists the clone carrying this T cell receptor (beta chain) with a count of one. The antigen is not known. The source of the sample is a study of shared clonotypes between healthy human individuals. Study in general: Each donor had three CD4 naive, three CD4 memory, two CD8 naive and one CD8 memory plate.

General study results and limits: On the whole, naive subsets had larger estimated richness than memory subsets had. The expectation was that sequencing depth would affect clonotype sharing among donors.

In replicate PCRs of sorted subsets, roughly 200 ng DNA, about 29,000 T cell genomes, was used. Data came from immunoSEQ multiplex PCR; TCRdb stores just in-frame clones and leaves some out. Among 2 million to 3 million clones listed, under 95% were seen once. Germline trimming cut 4 bases from V and 9 bases from J; bases unmatched to any gene: 11. The CDR3 consists of 16 residues. Germline V gene lookup returns CDR1 LNHDA and CDR2 SQIVND (reference sequence). The TCR comes from a man between 18 and 29 years old in good health. Some clones in this sample may be carry-over from other donors' samples. The gene calls are TRBV19 and TRBJ2-1; 11 positions agree with TRBD2. The source material was naive CD4+ T cells from PBMCs. The subset was: CD45RA+ positively selected. CDR3 DNA: TGTGCCAGTAGTACCCTCGTCACTAGCGGGGGATCTGAGCAGTTCTTC. Its protein is CASSTLVTSGGSEQFF. Together with reference TRBV19 and TRBJ2-1, the CDR3 gives the full variable domain: DGGITQSPKYLFRKEGQNVTLSCEQNLNHDAMYWYRQDPGQGLRLIYYSQIVNDFQKGDIAEGYSVSREKKESFPLTVTSAQKNPTAFYLCASSTLVTSGGSEQFFGPGTRLTVL.